Shown below are 8 T cell receptor beta chains from a single sample sequenced in a study of blood T cell repertoires in COVID-19 (dated by TCRdb to 2018 to 2021). The library was produced with the immunoSEQ multiplex PCR assay. Sourced from immuneACCESS, this table was stored by TCRdb with only in-frame sequences that have V and J called. A share of the clones is absent; for the studies checked, an unresolved V gene accounts for under half, and the remainder has no known explanation. The sample contains about 23,000 clones, approximately 90% of them found a single time. The ten largest make up about 5.7% of the sample. Specimen: peripheral blood. Source of these receptors: a woman older than 75 with active COVID-19.

The chain employs TRBV15 and TRBJ1-5; D unresolved. The length of the CDR3 is 12 residues. Trimming took 0 bases from V and 6 from J, leaving 3 bases between them. Germline CDR1 LNHNV, CDR2 YYDKDF (reference sequence). The CDR3 nucleotides read TGTGCCACCAGCAGAGATCTTCAGCCCCAGCATTTT. It is translated as CATSRDLQPQHF.

The V gene is TRBV12-3 or TRBV12-4, the J gene TRBJ1-2; D is undetermined. The CDR3 contains 12 residues. V lost 1 base to trimming and J lost 8 bases, with 8 bases between them. Written as DNA, the CDR3 is TGTGCCAGCAGTTTAGGGCGGCGCGGCTACACCTTC. Its translation: CASSLGRRGYTF.

This rearrangement joins TRBV5-1 to TRBJ2-5, with 13 bases fitting TRBD2. The CDR3 is made up of 16 amino acids. With 4 bases clipped from V and 3 bases from J, the junction kept 6 bases outside the gene matches. Germline V CDR1 and CDR2: SGHRS, YFSETQ. This chain's CDR3 is CASSTGTSGDEETQYF. The CDR3 DNA reads as TGCGCCAGCAGCACCGGGACTAGCGGGGACGAAGAGACCCAGTACTTC.

This chain links TRBV29-1 with TRBJ1-5; TRBD1 matches at 8 bases. Per the germline V gene, CDR1 is SQVTM and CDR2 is ANQGSEA. The CDR3 has 14 amino acids. Germline trimming cut 6 bases from V and 0 bases from J; bases unmatched to any gene: 4. In nucleotides, the CDR3 is TGCAGCGTCCGGGGACAGGATAGCAATCAGCCCCAGCATTTT. It is translated as CSVRGQDSNQPQHF.

The V and J genes are TRBV11-2 and TRBJ2-2; the D gene is possibly TRBD1 (5 bases). The CDR3 runs 13 residues. V lost 5 bases and J lost 6, with 10 bases in between. Germline values: CDR1 SGHAT, CDR2 FQNNGV. The CDR3 DNA sequence: TGTGCCAGCAGCCAGGGCGTAGCCGGGGAGCTGTTTTTT. It specifies CASSQGVAGELFF.

This clone appeared a single time. The rearrangement joins TRBV7-2 to TRBJ2-1, with 8 bases lining up with TRBD2. The CDR3 has 17 residues. Losses at the gene ends were 5 bases for V and 5 bases for J; bases not matched to a gene: 14. Germline V gene data show CDR1 as SGHTA and CDR2 as FQGNSA. CDR3 DNA: TGTGCCAGCAGCAAGAGGACTAGCCAAATAATCGACAATGAGCAGTTCTTC. Its protein is CASSKRTSQIIDNEQFF.

The chain joins TRBV3-1 (or the pseudogene TRBV3-2) to TRBJ2-7, with D unclear. Germline V lookup: CDR1 LGHDT, CDR2 YNNKEL (reference sequence). CDR3 length: 15 residues. Trimming shortened V by 5 bases and J by 0 bases, and 14 bases separated the two germline ends. This chain's CDR3 is CASSWPPGSSYEQYF. CDR3 DNA sequence: TGTGCCAGCAGCTGGCCCCCCGGGTCCTCCTACGAGCAGTACTTC.

The chain has TRBV7-9 and TRBJ2-3, with 7 bases matching TRBD1. Germline CDR1 reads SEHNR; CDR2 reads FQNEAQ (reference sequence). The ends lost 7 bases at V and 0 bases at J; junction bases unmatched: 4. CDR3 length: 14 amino acids. DNA for the CDR3: TGTGCCAGCACCAACAGGGGTAGCACAGATACGCAGTATTTT. It codes for CASTNRGSTDTQYF.